This entry lists 9 T cell receptor beta chains sequenced from one sample in a study of CD8 T cells in ankylosing spondylitis. TCRdb called the 5' RACE reads again in MiXCR, with one record for every CDR3 protein. The data show 150,000 to 250,000 distinct CDR3 sequences, with 9.5% to 15% seen just once and approximately 15% held by the top ten. Sequencing input: blood, either unsorted or a sorted T cell fraction (not recorded which). The source is a male donor with ankylosing spondylitis or in good health (not recorded which).

This clonotype was picked up a small number of times. This chain links TRBV19 with TRBJ2-1; TRBD1 is a possible D gene (7 bases). The CDR3 covers 15 residues. The V gene's germline CDR1 is LNHDA and CDR2 SQIVND (reference sequence). Trimming removed 4 bases at V and 2 bases at J, with 12 bases between. The CDR3 region has the DNA TGTGCCAGTAGTAATGGAGGGGGCCCCTACAATGAGCAGTTCTTC. Residues: CASSNGGGPYNEQFF.

This clonotype was detected a few times. The chain employs TRBV7-9 and TRBJ1-2, with a possible D match to TRBD1 (5 bases). Germline CDR1 and CDR2: SEHNR and FQNEAQ (reference sequence). V lost 0 bases and J lost 5, with 10 bases in between. The CDR3 length is 14 residues. Here the CDR3 reads CASSLAGDLYGYTF. As DNA, the CDR3 is TGTGCCAGCAGCTTAGCCGGGGACCTGTATGGCTACACCTTC.

This clonotype was detected only a few times. The CDR3 protein is CATRAGAEQETQYF. As DNA, the CDR3 is TGTGCCACCCGAGCGGGAGCCGAACAAGAGACCCAGTACTTC. The chain has TRBV15 and TRBJ2-5; TRBD2 matches at 8 bases. J was trimmed by 2 bases and V by 8 bases; bases with no gene match: 7. Looked up from germline, CDR1 is LNHNV and CDR2 is YYDKDF (reference sequence). CDR3 length: 14 residues.

This clonotype was counted between two and nine times. CDR3 bases: TGTGCCAGCAGCTTACGGAGTAGCTTCCAAGAGACCCAGTACTTC. This translates into CASSLRSSFQETQYF. The V call is TRBV7-9, the J call TRBJ2-5; D gene ambiguous. This CDR3 region has 15 residues. Germline V lookup: CDR1 SEHNR, CDR2 FQNEAQ (reference sequence). V lost 2 bases, J lost 1 base, and 11 bases lay in between.

The chain is built from TRBV9 and TRBJ1-1; 11 bases are a match to TRBD1. With 0 bases clipped from V and 5 bases from J, the junction kept 3 bases outside the gene matches. Germline V CDR1 and CDR2: SGDLS, YYNGEE. This CDR3 contains 15 residues. The CDR3 loop reads CASSVGDRGYTEAFF. The CDR3 nucleotides read TGTGCCAGCAGCGTAGGGGACAGGGGGTATACTGAAGCTTTCTTT.

In this sample, this clonotype turned up a few times. This rearrangement joins TRBV6-5 to TRBJ2-3; D gene ambiguous. Germline CDR1 reads MNHEY; CDR2 reads SVGAGI. The ends were cut back, 0 bases at V and 1 base at J, with 5 bases in the middle. CDR3 length: 14 residues. The CDR3 loop is CASSYSSGTDTQYF. CDR3 bases: TGTGCCAGCAGTTACTCGTCGGGCACAGATACGCAGTATTTT.

The chain couples TRBV12-3 or TRBV12-4 to TRBJ2-1; 16 bases match TRBD2. After removal of 6 bases from V and 15 bases from J, the junction contained 11 bases not matched to a gene. This CDR3 contains 15 residues. The CDR3 nucleotides read TGTGCCAGCAGCTCTCCGGGACTAGCGGGAGGGCCCCCGTTCTTC. Translation: CASSSPGLAGGPPFF.

Only a few counts were recorded for this clonotype. V gene TRBV5-4 combines with J gene TRBJ1-1, with a weak D call TRBD1 (6 bases). Per the germline V gene, CDR1 is SGHNT and CDR2 is YYREEE (reference sequence). This CDR3 comprises 16 residues. Trimming took 5 bases from V and 1 from J, leaving 18 bases between them. The CDR3 region is CASSPRTEAGNTEAFF. As DNA, the CDR3 is TGTGCCAGCAGTCCCCGGACAGAAGCTGGGAACACTGAAGCTTTCTTT.

This clonotype has more than one count but fewer than ten. This chain connects TRBV6-1 to TRBJ1-3; D not certain. The CDR3 runs to 11 residues. Trimming took off 7 bases at V and 4 bases at J, with 5 bases between the two ends. The germline V gene has CDR1 MNHNS and CDR2 SASEGT. CDR3 DNA sequence: TGTGCCAGCAACGGAGGAAACACCATATATTTT. The encoded protein is CASNGGNTIYF.